Below are 21 T cell receptor beta chains sequenced from a single sample in a study of OX40 agonist ivuxolimab in advanced cancers. Repertoires were generated with immunoSEQ multiplex PCR, while TCRdb's copy carries only in-frame clones and drops some. The sample lists 60,000 to 80,000 clones, about 79% occurring once. The sequencing here drew on CD4+ or CD8+ T cells sorted from blood, taken in a trial of the OX40 agonist ivuxolimab. Receptors originate from an adult with an advanced solid tumor such as melanoma, head and neck, liver or kidney cancer.

This sequence joins TRBV7-8 and TRBJ1-5, with 7 bases identical to TRBD1. The V gene end was trimmed by 1 base and the J gene end by 5 bases; junction bases not matched to a gene: 5. The CDR3 is 15 amino acids. CDR1 and CDR2 from the germline V gene are SGHVS and FQNEAQ. CDR3 in DNA: TGTGCCAGCAGCTTAGGCGGGACAGTTTATCAGCCCCAGCATTTT. Its translation is CASSLGGTVYQPQHF.

The chain uses TRBV7-2 and TRBJ1-6; D not resolved. There are 16 residues in the CDR3. Germline loops: CDR1 SGHTA, CDR2 FQGNSA. V dropped 1 base and J dropped 9 bases, with 16 bases sitting between them. CDR3 residues: CASSLGFGAGGSPLHF. The CDR3 bases are TGTGCCAGCAGCTTAGGTTTTGGCGCGGGAGGTTCACCCCTCCACTTT.

CDR3 loop: CASSPLPGGETQYF. CDR3 nucleotide sequence: TGTGCCAGCAGCCCCCTACCCGGAGGAGAGACCCAGTACTTC. This rearrangement joins TRBV5-4 to TRBJ2-5, with TRBD2 as a possible D gene (5 bases). The CDR3 is 14 amino acids. Trimming removed 4 bases from V and 4 bases from J, with 14 bases in between. Germline V gene data show CDR1 as SGHNT and CDR2 as YYREEE (reference sequence).

The rearrangement uses TRBV6-1 and TRBJ1-2, with D maybe TRBD1 (6 bases). Germline V gene lookup returns CDR1 MNHNS and CDR2 SASEGT. The CDR3 contains 14 residues. Trimming took 5 bases from V and 8 from J, leaving 18 bases between them. In DNA, the CDR3 is TGTGCCAGCAGTCCATCCACAGGGAGTGGCGGCTACACCTTC. Protein: CASSPSTGSGGYTF.

The J gene is TRBJ2-3, the V gene TRBV14; tentatively, D is TRBD2 (5 bases). The CDR3 loop spans 16 amino acids. In germline, CDR1 is SGHDN, CDR2 FVKESK. With 4 bases removed from V and 2 bases from J, the gap between germline ends came to 16 bases. The CDR3 is CASSLTRQRLTDTQYF. In DNA form, the CDR3 reads TGTGCCAGCAGCCTAACCCGCCAGCGGCTCACAGATACGCAGTATTTT.

The chain is built from TRBV19 and TRBJ1-1; unclear D gene. The CDR3 is 14 amino acids. Germline lookup yields CDR1 LNHDA and CDR2 SQIVND (reference sequence). The V gene lost 2 bases and the J gene lost 10 bases, with 17 bases spanning the gap. The CDR3 is CASSIRFTGKGAFF. DNA for the CDR3: TGTGCCAGTAGTATAAGGTTTACCGGGAAGGGAGCTTTCTTT.

V usage is TRBV29-1 and J usage is TRBJ2-3, with 10 nucleotides matching TRBD2. V dropped 6 bases and J dropped 2; count of bases not matched to a gene: 5. Per the germline V gene, CDR1 is SQVTM and CDR2 is ANQGSEA. CDR3 size: 14 residues. The CDR3 protein is CSVELAGTTDTQYF. CDR3 coding DNA: TGCAGCGTCGAACTAGCGGGGACCACAGATACGCAGTATTTT.

The rearrangement uses TRBV6-6 and TRBJ1-1, with D possibly TRBD1 on 5 matching bases. The CDR3 contains 15 residues. The V end was cut by 0 bases, the J end by 6 bases, with 14 bases between. Germline lookup yields CDR1 MNHNY and CDR2 SVGAGI (reference sequence). This CDR3 reads CASSYSMGRGPEAFF. In DNA form, the CDR3 reads TGTGCCAGCAGTTACTCGATGGGGAGGGGCCCTGAAGCTTTCTTT.

The rearrangement uses TRBV6-5 and TRBJ1-2; 7 bases are a match to TRBD1. CDR1 is MNHEY, CDR2 SVGAGI, per germline. V dropped 0 bases and J dropped 8; count of bases not matched to a gene: 3. CDR3 length equals 13 residues. In nucleotides, the CDR3 is TGTGCCAGCAGTTACTCCGGGACAGACGGCTACACCTTC. It is translated as CASSYSGTDGYTF.

This clone was observed once. The gene calls are TRBV5-4 and TRBJ2-2; D gene uncertain. Deletions cut 4 bases from V and 6 bases from J, with 10 bases between. Germline V gives CDR1 SGHNT, CDR2 YYREEE (reference sequence). The CDR3 length is 13 residues. The CDR3 sequence: CASSPPRAGELFF. The CDR3 DNA follows: TGTGCCAGCAGCCCTCCACGGGCCGGGGAGCTGTTTTTT.

This chain connects TRBV7-3 to TRBJ2-2; 7 bases line up with TRBD1. Germline CDR1 is SGHTA and CDR2 is FQGTGA. J was trimmed by 2 bases and V by 4 bases; bases with no gene match: 4. The length of the CDR3 is 15 residues. The CDR3 protein is CASSSGTANTGELFF. The CDR3, as DNA: TGTGCCAGCAGCTCCGGGACAGCAAACACCGGGGAGCTGTTTTTT.

The chain links TRBV5-1 to TRBJ1-1, with D perhaps matching TRBD1 (5 bases). Germline V lookup: CDR1 SGHRS, CDR2 YFSETQ. The CDR3 consists of 15 residues. With 5 bases removed from V and 3 bases from J, the gap between germline ends came to 17 bases. The CDR3 loop is CASSHPGAGDTEAFF. In DNA, the CDR3 is TGCGCCAGCAGTCACCCTGGGGCTGGGGACACTGAAGCTTTCTTT.

This clone has more than one count but fewer than ten. The chain uses TRBV29-1 and TRBJ1-1; no firm D call. The CDR3 is made up of 13 amino acids. Trimming shortened V by 7 bases and J by 0 bases, and 12 bases separated the two germline ends. The V gene's germline CDR1 is SQVTM and CDR2 ANQGSEA. The CDR3 region has the DNA TGCAGCGCCTACTCTTGGTTGAACACTGAAGCTTTCTTT. Translating gives CSAYSWLNTEAFF.

The V gene is TRBV5-4, the J gene TRBJ2-1; weak D call: TRBD1 (5 bases). V lost 7 bases and J 5 bases, leaving 16 bases between the germline ends. The CDR3 runs 14 residues. Germline V CDR1 and CDR2: SGHNT, YYREEE (reference sequence). The CDR3 DNA reads TGTGCCAGCCTTATCCAGGGTTTCCACAATGAGCAGTTCTTC. Protein: CASLIQGFHNEQFF.

The rearrangement joins TRBV2 to TRBJ1-5; D is unclear. Trimming removed 2 bases from V and 7 bases from J, with 12 bases in between. The CDR3 spans 14 residues. Germline-derived CDR1 and CDR2 are SNHLY and FYNNEI. CDR3 loop: CASSEMSLGQPQHF. CDR3 nucleotides: TGTGCCAGCAGTGAAATGTCCCTTGGGCAGCCCCAGCATTTT. Variable domain in full (rest from reference TRBV2 and TRBJ1-5): EPEVTQTPSHQVTQMGQEVILRCVPISNHLYFYWYRQILGQKVEFLVSFYNNEISEKSEIFDDQFSVERPDGSNFTLKIRSTKLEDSAMYFCASSEMSLGQPQHFGDGTRLSIL.

This clone was counted between two and nine times. The rearrangement links TRBV5-5 to TRBJ1-4; no clear D. CDR1 SGHKS and CDR2 YYEKEE come from the germline V gene (reference sequence). This CDR3 is built from 15 residues. Between the trimmed V and J ends, which lost 0 bases and 3 bases, there was a span of 9 bases. The CDR3 loop reads CASSLGSGPNEKLFF. The CDR3 bases are TGTGCCAGCAGCTTGGGCTCGGGCCCTAATGAAAAACTGTTTTTT.

The DNA of the CDR3 is TGTGCCAGCAGTGGGCACGGACGTGAGAACACTGAAGCTTTCTTT. Its protein product is CASSGHGRENTEAFF. The chain recombines TRBV6-5 with TRBJ1-1; no clear D. V lost 5 bases and J 1 base, leaving 14 bases between the germline ends. Germline V gene sequence: CDR1 MNHEY, CDR2 SVGAGI. The CDR3 runs to 15 residues.

The chain is built from TRBV9 and TRBJ1-1; D is unclear. Trimming removed 4 bases from V and 3 bases from J, with 16 bases in between. This CDR3 has 15 amino acids. The germline CDR1 and CDR2 sequences are SGDLS and YYNGEE. The CDR3 DNA is TGTGCCAGCAGCTCCCTTGGCGCTTCGGACACTGAAGCTTTCTTT. Amino acids: CASSSLGASDTEAFF.

The chain carries TRBV27 and TRBJ1-1; possibly TRBD1 for D (5 bases). V lost 4 bases and J lost 0, with 21 bases in between. The CDR3 sequence is 18 residues long. Germline values: CDR1 MNHEY, CDR2 SMNVEV (reference sequence). The CDR3 DNA is TGTGCCAGCAGTTCCACAGGAAGGTTAGGTCCATTGAACACTGAAGCTTTCTTT. The encoded protein is CASSSTGRLGPLNTEAFF.

Details on this clone: This specimen includes other DNA sequences encoding the same CDR3. The chain has TRBV5-1 and TRBJ2-1; tentatively, D is TRBD2 (5 bases). The V end lost 3 bases, the J end lost 7 bases, and 11 bases lay between the germline ends. The CDR3 totals 13 residues. In germline, CDR1 is SGHRS, CDR2 YFSETQ. The CDR3 protein is CASSSLGGNEQFF. The CDR3 DNA sequence: TGCGCCAGCAGCTCCCTCGGAGGTAATGAGCAGTTCTTC. The full variable domain, its missing parts supplied by reference TRBV5-1 and TRBJ2-1, is KAGVTQTPRYLIKTRGQQVTLSCSPISGHRSVSWYQQTPGQGLQFLFEYFSETQRNKGNFPGRFSGRQFSNSRSEMNVSTLELGDSALYLCASSSLGGNEQFFGPGTRLTVL.

The chain combines TRBV9 with TRBJ1-6; D might be TRBD1 (6 bases). Germline CDR1 SGDLS, CDR2 YYNGEE. The CDR3 sequence is 15 residues long. The V gene lost 4 bases and the J gene lost 9 bases, with 17 bases spanning the gap. The CDR3 protein is CASSTTGQMASPLHF. In DNA, the CDR3 is TGTGCCAGCAGCACCACCGGACAGATGGCTTCACCCCTCCACTTT.